The 30 T cell receptor beta chains below all came from one sample that was sequenced in a study of blood T cell repertoires in COVID-19 (TCRdb year 2020). The library was generated by the immunoSEQ multiplex PCR assay. What TCRdb holds here is the immuneACCESS table cut down to in-frame rearrangements. Part of the clones is not present; checked against another copy, under half of the missing clones reflect an unresolved V gene, and the others are unexplained. This sample gives around 140,000 clones in total; 81% of them show up just once. The ten largest account for roughly 8% of the sample. The sample was peripheral blood. These receptors came from a human donor in a cohort sampled during active COVID-19.

The chain employs TRBV2 and TRBJ1-1; weak D call: TRBD1 (5 bases). Trimming took off 6 bases at V and 6 bases at J, with 17 bases between the two ends. Germline CDR1 and CDR2: SNHLY and FYNNEI. The CDR3 runs 14 residues. CDR3 coding DNA: TGTGCCAGCAGCCCTACACAGGAACTCCCTGAAGCTTTCTTT. It specifies CASSPTQELPEAFF.

This chain joins TRBV29-1 and TRBJ2-3, with 7 nucleotides matching TRBD2. V was pared by 6 bases and J by 1 base, with 7 bases of the junction left unmatched. The CDR3 is 14 residues long. CDR1 and CDR2 (germline): SQVTM, ANQGSEA. CDR3 amino acids: CSVRLAWGTDTQYF. For the CDR3, the DNA is TGCAGCGTAAGACTAGCCTGGGGCACAGATACGCAGTATTTT.

The J gene is TRBJ2-5, the V gene TRBV6-2 or TRBV6-3; D is ambiguous. The CDR3 runs to 12 residues. The V gene's germline CDR1 is MNHEY and CDR2 SVGEGT. The V end was cut by 5 bases, the J end by 2 bases, with 6 bases between. The CDR3: CASSEIQETQYF. In DNA, the CDR3 is TGTGCCAGCAGTGAGATTCAAGAGACCCAGTACTTC.

The chain joins TRBV7-9 to TRBJ2-7; D is possibly TRBD1 (6 bases). V lost 4 bases and J 4 bases, leaving 8 bases between the germline ends. Germline values: CDR1 SEHNR, CDR2 FQNEAQ (reference sequence). CDR3 size: 12 residues. In DNA form, the CDR3 reads TGTGCCAGCAGCTCTCAGGGGTACGAGCAGTACTTC. It translates to CASSSQGYEQYF.

The chain recombines TRBV11-2 with TRBJ2-3; the match to TRBD2 covers 13 bases. V shed 4 bases, J shed 0 bases, and the junction held 1 base outside the gene matches. Germline assignment: CDR1 SGHAT and CDR2 FQNNGV. The CDR3 has 16 amino acids. For the CDR3, the DNA is TGTGCCAGCAGCTCGACTAGCGGGAGGAGCACAGATACGCAGTATTTT. Translating gives CASSSTSGRSTDTQYF.

This chain links TRBV28 with TRBJ2-2; TRBD1 matches 12 bases. This CDR3 has 19 amino acids. The germline V gene encodes CDR1 MDHEN and CDR2 SYDVKM. V lost 4 bases, J lost 4 bases, and 13 bases stayed unmatched. The CDR3 nucleotides read TGTGCCAGCAGTTCAAGATTGGGGACAGGGGGCTTCAGCACCGGGGAGCTGTTTTTT. As protein: CASSSRLGTGGFSTGELFF.

The chain is built from TRBV6-2 or TRBV6-3 and TRBJ2-7; TRBD2 might be the D (5 bases). This CDR3 contains 12 residues. The V gene lost 6 bases and the J gene lost 7 bases, with 13 bases spanning the gap. Germline V CDR1 and CDR2: MNHEY, SVGEGT. CDR3 amino acids: CASSADWREQYF. The CDR3, as DNA: TGTGCCAGCAGCGCGGACTGGCGGGAGCAGTACTTC.

The rearrangement joins TRBV9 to TRBJ2-7; 10 bases match TRBD2. V shed 3 bases, J shed 5 bases, and the junction held 17 bases outside the gene matches. The CDR3 is made up of 18 amino acids. Germline V gene sequence: CDR1 SGDLS, CDR2 YYNGEE. CDR3 in amino acids: CASSDRRGGAGGPDEQYF. DNA for the CDR3: TGTGCCAGCAGCGACCGCAGGGGAGGAGCGGGAGGGCCGGACGAGCAGTACTTC.

This clone was recorded only once. This rearrangement joins TRBV24-1 to TRBJ2-1; 8 nucleotides line up with TRBD1. The CDR3 contains 14 residues. Germline-derived CDR1 and CDR2 are KGHDR and SFDVKD. J gave up 7 bases and V 2 bases, and 3 bases lay outside the gene matches. The CDR3, as DNA: TGTGCCACCAGTGATTCCAGGGGGCTGAATGAGCAGTTCTTC. Translation gives CATSDSRGLNEQFF.

The V and J genes are TRBV19 and TRBJ2-4, with a weak D call TRBD2 (5 bases). This CDR3 spans 16 amino acids. Trimming cost V 0 bases and J 2 bases, with 11 bases left between them. Germline CDR1 and CDR2: LNHDA and SQIVND (reference sequence). The CDR3 here is CASSIDGISSKNIQYF. CDR3 bases: TGTGCCAGTAGTATAGACGGGATATCGTCCAAAAACATTCAGTACTTC.

The J gene is TRBJ1-5, the V gene TRBV4-1; TRBD1 aligns across 11 bases. Germline V gene data show CDR1 as MGHRA and CDR2 as YSYEKL. CDR3 size: 15 residues. V was clipped by 4 bases and J by 6 bases; unmatched bases: 5. Here the CDR3 DNA reads TGCGCCAGCAGCCCCACGGACAGGGGGCGTCAGCCCCAGCATTTT. Protein sequence: CASSPTDRGRQPQHF.

This chain connects TRBV3-1 (or the pseudogene TRBV3-2) to TRBJ2-1, with 7 bases fitting TRBD1. This CDR3 is built from 14 residues. The junction had 9 bases not matched to a gene; V was cut back by 2 bases and J by 11 bases. Germline V gene sequence: CDR1 LGHDT, CDR2 YNNKEL (reference sequence). Written as DNA, the CDR3 is TGTGCCAGCAGCCAATCCTCGGACAGGCCCAAGCAGTTCTTC. Protein product: CASSQSSDRPKQFF.

This clone has only a few counts. V and J are TRBV19 and TRBJ2-5; no firm D call. Germline CDR1 is LNHDA and CDR2 is SQIVND (reference sequence). V lost 3 bases to trimming and J lost 1 base, with 6 bases between them. There are 13 residues in the CDR3. The CDR3 DNA sequence: TGTGCCAGTAGTATCCAGTTCCAAGAGACCCAGTACTTC. It specifies CASSIQFQETQYF.

This clone showed up just a few times. The same CDR3 can be traced to other DNA sequences in this sample. This chain joins TRBV7-9 and TRBJ2-5; D may be TRBD2 (6 bases). Per the germline V gene, CDR1 is SEHNR and CDR2 is FQNEAQ (reference sequence). V lost 1 base to trimming and J lost 3 bases, with 9 bases between them. The CDR3 covers 14 residues. The CDR3 region has the DNA TGTGCCAGCAGCTTAGTCGGGAGAGAAGAGACCCAGTACTTC. It encodes CASSLVGREETQYF. The whole variable domain, remainder taken from reference TRBV7-9 and TRBJ2-5, is DTGVSQNPRHKITKRGQNVTFRCDPISEHNRLYWYRQTLGQGPEFLTYFQNEAQLEKSRLLSDRFSAERPKGSFSTLEIQRTEQGDSAMYLCASSLVGREETQYFGPGTRLLVL.

This chain uses TRBV10-3 with TRBJ1-1; 8 bases are shared with TRBD1. The V gene end was trimmed by 0 bases and the J gene end by 2 bases; junction bases not matched to a gene: 8. Germline values: CDR1 ENHRY, CDR2 SYGVKD. The CDR3 extends over 17 amino acids. Here the CDR3 reads CAISESGRGLDNTEAFF. In DNA, the CDR3 is TGTGCCATCAGTGAGTCGGGCAGGGGGCTAGACAACACTGAAGCTTTCTTT.

The chain links TRBV6-5 to TRBJ2-7; 11 bases match TRBD2. This CDR3 region has 15 residues. Germline lookup yields CDR1 MNHEY and CDR2 SVGAGI. The V segment lost 6 bases and the J segment 3 bases; nucleotides outside the gene matches: 7. The CDR3 spells CASSPLGLAVYEQYF. The CDR3 nucleotides read TGTGCCAGCAGCCCGCTGGGACTAGCGGTCTACGAGCAGTACTTC.

V and J are TRBV10-3 and TRBJ2-7, with D unresolved. The V gene lost 0 bases and the J gene lost 0 bases, with 9 bases spanning the gap. Germline CDR1 reads ENHRY; CDR2 reads SYGVKD. This CDR3 is 15 amino acids long. The CDR3 sequence is CAISESPASSYEQYF. The CDR3 DNA follows: TGTGCCATCAGTGAGTCGCCAGCTAGCTCCTACGAGCAGTACTTC.

The chain uses TRBV6-5 and TRBJ1-2, with D possibly TRBD1 on 6 matching bases. The CDR3 totals 13 residues. Trimming cost V 7 bases and J 4 bases, with 13 bases left between them. Looked up from germline, CDR1 is MNHEY and CDR2 is SVGAGI. CDR3 sequence: CASNPGHSYGYTF. The DNA of the CDR3 is TGTGCCAGCAATCCGGGACATTCCTATGGCTACACCTTC.

This chain connects TRBV7-2 to TRBJ1-6; D might be TRBD1 (6 bases). Germline lookup yields CDR1 SGHTA and CDR2 FQGNSA. Trimming took off 3 bases at V and 8 bases at J, with 11 bases between the two ends. The CDR3 totals 14 residues. The CDR3 reads CASSLNRADSPLHF. In nucleotides, the CDR3 is TGTGCCAGCAGCTTGAACAGGGCCGATTCACCCCTCCACTTT.

The V gene is TRBV4-1, the J gene TRBJ2-2; 7 nucleotides agree with TRBD1. Germline-derived CDR1 and CDR2 are MGHRA and YSYEKL. This CDR3 comprises 14 residues. The J segment lost 1 base and the V segment lost 8 bases, leaving 4 bases of the junction unmatched. The CDR3 nucleotides read TGCGCCAGCCTAGACAGGGAGAACACCGGGGAGCTGTTTTTT. This sequence encodes CASLDRENTGELFF.

The chain carries TRBV28 and TRBJ2-7, with TRBD2 matching over 8 bases. The ends lost 4 bases at V and 3 bases at J; junction bases unmatched: 8. Germline CDR1 and CDR2: MDHEN and SYDVKM. This CDR3 spans 15 amino acids. The CDR3 nucleotides are TGTGCCAGCAGTTACCTCGGGGGGGGAGTCTACGAGCAGTACTTC. Amino acid sequence: CASSYLGGGVYEQYF.

V usage is TRBV20-1 and J usage is TRBJ1-2; no definite D call. The germline gives CDR1 DFQATT, CDR2 SNEGSKA (reference sequence). The CDR3 sequence is 11 residues long. The V gene lost 1 base and the J gene lost 7 bases, with 7 bases spanning the gap. This CDR3 reads CSARGTSGYTF. The CDR3 DNA reads TGCAGTGCTAGAGGAACAAGTGGCTACACCTTC.

The genes are TRBV6-1 and TRBJ2-3, with D perhaps matching TRBD2 (6 bases). V shed 3 bases and J shed 4 bases, with 29 bases lying between them. There are 20 residues in the CDR3. Germline lookup yields CDR1 MNHNS and CDR2 SASEGT. The CDR3 region is CASSDKFRASAAFISDTQYF. The CDR3 coding sequence is TGTGCCAGCAGTGATAAATTCAGGGCTAGCGCTGCATTTATTTCAGATACGCAGTATTTT.

This chain joins TRBV7-3 and TRBJ2-5; tentative D call: TRBD2 (6 bases). The germline V gene encodes CDR1 SGHTA and CDR2 FQGTGA. The CDR3 spans 16 residues. The V and J ends lost 0 bases and 0 bases respectively, with 11 bases between them. CDR3 amino acids: CASSLTGGANQETQYF. The CDR3 DNA follows: TGTGCCAGCAGCTTAACGGGCGGGGCCAACCAAGAGACCCAGTACTTC.

The gene calls are TRBV19 and TRBJ2-6; no clear D. Germline values: CDR1 LNHDA, CDR2 SQIVND (reference sequence). Trimming cost V 3 bases and J 0 bases, with 6 bases left between them. This CDR3 comprises 15 residues. CDR3 sequence: CASSIVASGANVLTF. The CDR3 nucleotides are TGTGCCAGTAGTATCGTAGCCTCTGGGGCCAACGTCCTGACTTTC.

The V call is TRBV27, the J call TRBJ1-4; 7 bases align to TRBD1. This CDR3 region has 13 residues. With 4 bases clipped from V and 13 bases from J, the junction kept 9 bases outside the gene matches. Germline values: CDR1 MNHEY, CDR2 SMNVEV (reference sequence). The CDR3 region is CASSSPGQQRLFF. Here the CDR3 DNA reads TGTGCCAGCAGTTCTCCGGGACAGCAAAGACTGTTTTTT.

This sequence joins TRBV6-2 or TRBV6-3 and TRBJ1-4; no clear D. The germline V gene encodes CDR1 MNHEY and CDR2 SVGEGT. Trimming cost V 1 base and J 2 bases, with 14 bases left between them. This CDR3 contains 17 residues. The chain's CDR3 is CASSYYGDPRTNEKLFF. CDR3 DNA: TGTGCCAGCAGTTACTACGGTGACCCCAGGACTAATGAAAAACTGTTTTTT.

The chain couples TRBV13 to TRBJ2-1; D is perhaps TRBD2 (6 bases). V was pared by 2 bases and J by 13 bases, with 18 bases between. The CDR3 contains 14 residues. Germline loops: CDR1 PRHDT, CDR2 FYEKMQ (reference sequence). The CDR3 nucleotides are TGTGCCAGCAGCTTATTTGTGGAGGGCGGGTTTCAGTTCTTC. Translated, it gives CASSLFVEGGFQFF.

Details on this clone: The sample has other DNA sequences that encode this CDR3 too. The chain couples TRBV28 to TRBJ2-7; maybe TRBD2 (6 bases). Germline CDR1 MDHEN, CDR2 SYDVKM. V was pared by 2 bases and J by 4 bases, with 6 bases between. This CDR3 has 12 amino acids. The DNA for the CDR3 is TGTGCCAGCAGTTTAGGGGGGTACGAGCAGTACTTC. It yields the protein CASSLGGYEQYF.

The CDR3 loop reads CASSGLGLAGGTDTQYF. The CDR3, as DNA: TGTGCCAGCAGCGGGTTAGGGCTAGCGGGAGGCACAGATACGCAGTATTTT. The rearrangement joins TRBV7-9 to TRBJ2-3; 10 nucleotides match TRBD2. With V trimmed by 5 bases and J by 1 base, 9 bases remained unmatched. Germline V gene sequence: CDR1 SEHNR, CDR2 FQNEAQ (reference sequence). The length of the CDR3 is 17 residues.